The rows below give T cell receptor beta chains drawn from one sample of a study of graft-versus-host responses after intestinal transplantation. TCRdb keeps only in-frame clones here, not all; method: immunoSEQ multiplex PCR. The data contain under 100,000 clones, 85% to 95% of them seen just once; the ten biggest clones take up approximately 1.1%. These receptors' targets are unknown. This specimen consisted of unstimulated CD8+ T cells sorted from spleen or lymph node cells, obtained before transplant. Receptors were obtained from a human donor who was the organ donor for an intestinal transplant. The CDR3 runs from the conserved cysteine through the conserved F or W. A D gene is named only where the DNA matches it firmly. Size values are once, few and many counts, or a class for expanded clones, and some rows have none.

TRBD1,-,TRBJ2-7,TRBV9,TGTGCCAGCAGCGTAGGCGGGGACAGGGGCTACGAGCAGTACTTC,CASSVGGDRGYEQYF
-,-,TRBJ2-6,TRBV9,TGTGCCAGCAGCGTGGGGGCCGAGTTGGCCAACGTCCTGACTTTC,CASSVGAELANVLTF
TRBD1,-,TRBJ2-1,TRBV5-4,TGTGCCAGCAGCTACAAAGGGACAGGGTGGACTCCCGAGCAGTTCTTC,CASSYKGTGWTPEQFF
-,-,TRBJ1-1,TRBV7-9,TGTGCCAGCAGCTTAGCGCAGAGAGGAGTCAGGAACACTGAAGCTTTCTTT,CASSLAQRGVRNTEAFF
TRBD2,once,TRBJ2-3,TRBV4-3,TGCGCCAGCAGCCCCCTCCTAGCGGGTCCCACAGATACGCAGTATTTT,CASSPLLAGPTDTQYF
TRBD1,-,TRBJ1-6,TRBV30,TGTGCCTGGAGTCAGGACAGGAATATCTATAATTCACCCCTCCACTTT,CAWSQDRNIYNSPLHF
-,few,TRBJ2-3,TRBV2,TGTGCCAGCAGGGGAGTCACAGATACGCAGTATTTT,CASRGVTDTQYF
TRBD2,-,TRBJ2-1,TRBV7-3,TGTGCCAGCAGCTTGGCGACTAGCGGGCCCAATGAGCAGTTCTTC,CASSLATSGPNEQFF
TRBD2,-,TRBJ2-7,TRBV4-1,TGCGCCAGCAGCCAACTCCCGGGAGGGGACTACGAGCAGTACTTC,CASSQLPGGDYEQYF
TRBD2,once,TRBJ2-1,TRBV11-2,TGTGCCAGCAGCTTAGGTTTGGGTGGCGGGAGGACAGTCTATGAGCAGTTCTTC,CASSLGLGGGRTVYEQFF
-,-,TRBJ2-3,TRBV21-1,TGTGCTTCCCTCGCGGGGGGAGATACGCAGTATTTT,CASLAGGDTQYF
TRBD1,-,TRBJ2-7,TRBV27,TGTGCCAGCAGTTCCGGGACAGGGTTGTACGAGCAGTACTTC,CASSSGTGLYEQYF
-,few,TRBJ2-7,TRBV10-3,TGTGCCATCAGCGGGGACACCTCCTACGAGCAGTACTTC,CAISGDTSYEQYF
TRBD2,-,TRBJ2-1,TRBV29-1,TGCAGCGCTCAGGGGACTAGCGGGTCACACAATGAGCAGTTCTTC,CSAQGTSGSHNEQFF
TRBD2,-,TRBJ2-7,TRBV9,TGTGCCAGCAGCGTCTTTAGCGGGGGCACCTACGAGCAGTACTTC,CASSVFSGGTYEQYF
TRBD2,-,TRBJ2-1,TRBV28,TGTGCCAGCAGCCACACCCTTTTGGGGGAGGGCCCCCCTAATGAGCAGTTCTTC,CASSHTLLGEGPPNEQFF
-,-,TRBJ2-1,TRBV28,TGTGCCAGCATCCGGGGGGGACAGATATTAACCAGCTCCTACAATGAGCAGTTCTTC,CASIRGGQILTSSYNEQFF
-,-,TRBJ2-7,TRBV28,TGTGCCAGCACCACAGGGTTGATACACGAGCAGTACTTC,CASTTGLIHEQYF
-,-,TRBJ1-1,TRBV19,TGTGCCAGTATGGGTGGGGGGGGCCCGTATTCCACTGAAGCTTTCTTT,CASMGGGGPYSTEAFF
-,once,TRBJ2-1,TRBV6-1,TGTGCCACCACACCCGATAACTCCTACAATGAGCAGTTCTTC,CATTPDNSYNEQFF
TRBD1,-,TRBJ1-2,TRBV7-3,TGTGCCAGCAGCTTAGTAGGGGGCGGGGGCTACACCTTC,CASSLVGGGGYTF
TRBD2,-,TRBJ2-3,TRBV7-9,TGTGCCAGCAGCTTTAGCGGGGGACGGAAAGATACGCAGTATTTT,CASSFSGGRKDTQYF
TRBD2,-,TRBJ2-3,TRBV4-2,TGTGCCAGCAGCCAAGTTAGGTCGCGCGGGAGTGGCACAGATACGCAGTATTTT,CASSQVRSRGSGTDTQYF
-,-,TRBJ2-5,TRBV6-1,TGTGCCAGCAGTGAAGTCCCCTCAGGCTTATGGGAGACCCAGTACTTC,CASSEVPSGLWETQYF
-,-,TRBJ1-2,TRBV28,TGTGCCAGCAGTTTAGGGGGCGCGAACTATGGCTACACCTTC,CASSLGGANYGYTF
TRBD1,-,TRBJ1-1,TRBV30,TGTGCCTGGGGGGACAGGGTAGGCACTGAAGCTTTCTTT,CAWGDRVGTEAFF
TRBD2,large,TRBJ2-7,TRBV6-1,TGTGCCAGCAGTATCGGACTAGCGGCTCCCTACGAGCAGTACTTC,CASSIGLAAPYEQYF
-,-,TRBJ1-2,TRBV19,TGTGCCAGTAGTATATGGCAGGGGACCTATGGCTACACCTTC,CASSIWQGTYGYTF
-,-,TRBJ1-5,TRBV4-1,TGCGCCAGCAGCCCAAGTGGAGGGGGGGCCAATCAGCCCCAGCATTTT,CASSPSGGGANQPQHF